The text below deals with one TCR beta chain. The antigen remains unidentified. The data were produced by immunoSEQ multiplex PCR, yet TCRdb's version contains in-frame clones alone and is incomplete. The sample lists some 2,000,000 clones, 95% occurring once. This entry comes from a study of shared clonotypes between healthy human individuals. In the study overall: CD8 memory received one plate per donor, CD8 naive two, CD4 memory three and CD4 naive three. Points from the study as a whole: Only blood underwent sampling, and tissue repertoires likely differ.

Germline V gene sequence: CDR1 SGHRS, CDR2 YFSETQ. Trimming removed 4 bases from V and 5 bases from J, with 12 bases in between. The CDR3 has 13 amino acids. Sequenced sample: naive CD4+ T cells sorted from blood. Described subset: CD45RA+ positively selected. This clonotype was sampled from a man aged 18 to 30 in good health. The chain employs TRBV5-1 and TRBJ1-1; D possibly corresponds to TRBD1 (6 bases). CDR3 residues: CASSRGQPTEAFF. In nucleotides, the CDR3 is TGCGCCAGCAGCCGCGGACAGCCGACTGAAGCTTTCTTT.